This T cell receptor beta chain was identified in a study of cytomegalovirus exposure and HLA in healthy donors. Remarks on this clone: Antigen: not known.

Points from the study as a whole: Upon later analysis, HLA-associated TCR beta chains proved more clonally expanded than other, equally common chains.

PCR employed 60 Vbeta and 13 Jbeta primers. Assay: immunoSEQ multiplex PCR; the TCRdb copy retains only in-frame clones and omits some. The table has under 200,000 clones, roughly 71% seen once. This CDR3 is 18 amino acids long. CDR1 and CDR2 from the germline V gene are MNHEY and SMNVEV (reference sequence). Trimming cost V 2 bases and J 12 bases; bases outside gene matches: 21. The sample taken for sequencing was PBMCs. The chain couples TRBV27 to TRBJ2-1; 8 bases map to TRBD2. The TCR was taken from a male donor in good health and CMV-seropositive. The CDR3 is CASSLTNAYGTTGGVQFF. The CDR3, as DNA: TGTGCCAGCAGTTTAACTAATGCCTATGGAACAACCGGGGGGGTGCAGTTCTTC.